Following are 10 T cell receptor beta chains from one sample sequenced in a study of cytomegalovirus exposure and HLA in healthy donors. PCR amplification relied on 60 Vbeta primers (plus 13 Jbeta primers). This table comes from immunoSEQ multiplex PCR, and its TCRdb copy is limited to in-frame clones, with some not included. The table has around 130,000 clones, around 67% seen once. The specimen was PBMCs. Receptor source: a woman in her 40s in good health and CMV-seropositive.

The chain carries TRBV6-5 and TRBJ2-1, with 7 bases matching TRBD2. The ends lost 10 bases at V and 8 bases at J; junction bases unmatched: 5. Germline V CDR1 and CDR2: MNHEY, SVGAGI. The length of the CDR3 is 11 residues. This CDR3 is CAINRGDEQFF. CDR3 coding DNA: TGTGCCATCAACCGGGGGGATGAGCAGTTCTTC.

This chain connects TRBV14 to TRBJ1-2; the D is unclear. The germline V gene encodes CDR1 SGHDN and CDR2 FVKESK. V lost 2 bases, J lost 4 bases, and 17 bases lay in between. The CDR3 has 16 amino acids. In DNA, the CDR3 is TGTGCCAGCAGCCAAACGGAGGGAAAGCACGTCTATGGCTACACCTTC. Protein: CASSQTEGKHVYGYTF.

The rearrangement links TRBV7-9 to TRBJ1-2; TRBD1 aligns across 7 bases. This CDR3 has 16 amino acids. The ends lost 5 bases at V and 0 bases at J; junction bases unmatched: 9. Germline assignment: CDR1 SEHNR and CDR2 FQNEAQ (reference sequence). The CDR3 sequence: CASSRQGQEANYGYTF. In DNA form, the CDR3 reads TGTGCCAGCAGCCGGCAAGGACAGGAAGCTAACTATGGCTACACCTTC.

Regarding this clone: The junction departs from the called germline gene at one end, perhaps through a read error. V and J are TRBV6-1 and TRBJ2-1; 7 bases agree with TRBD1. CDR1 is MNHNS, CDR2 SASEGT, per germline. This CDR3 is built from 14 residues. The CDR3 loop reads CVSLQTGSGNEQFF. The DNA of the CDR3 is TGTGTCAGCCTCCAGACAGGGTCAGGAAATGAGCAGTTCTTC.

The CDR3 DNA reads as TGTGCCAGCAACGCGCGAAGCGGGAGGGCCTACAATGAGCAGTTCTTC. As protein: CASNARSGRAYNEQFF. The chain is built from TRBV11-1 and TRBJ2-1, with 10 nucleotides matching TRBD2. The V gene end was trimmed by 7 bases and the J gene end by 2 bases; junction bases not matched to a gene: 8. Germline CDR1 SGHAT, CDR2 FQDESV (reference sequence). The CDR3 consists of 16 residues.

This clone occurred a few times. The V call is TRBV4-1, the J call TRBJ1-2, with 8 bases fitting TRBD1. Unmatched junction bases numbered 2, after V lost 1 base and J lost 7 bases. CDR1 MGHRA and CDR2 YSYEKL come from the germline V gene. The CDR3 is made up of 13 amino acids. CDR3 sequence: CASSQGQGFGYTF. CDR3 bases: TGCGCCAGCAGCCAAGGACAGGGGTTTGGCTACACCTTC.

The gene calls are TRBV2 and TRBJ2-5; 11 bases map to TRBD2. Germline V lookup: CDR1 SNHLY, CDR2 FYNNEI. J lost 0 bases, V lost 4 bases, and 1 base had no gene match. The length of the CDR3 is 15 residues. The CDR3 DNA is TGTGCCAGCAGTGGGACTAGCGGGTACCAAGAGACCCAGTACTTC. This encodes CASSGTSGYQETQYF.

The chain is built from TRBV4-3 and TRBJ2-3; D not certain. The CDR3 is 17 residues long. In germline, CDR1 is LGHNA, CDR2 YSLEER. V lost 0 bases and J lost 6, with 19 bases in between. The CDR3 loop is CASSQEEKSSPSDTQYF. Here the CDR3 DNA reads TGCGCCAGCAGCCAAGAAGAGAAAAGTTCCCCGAGCGATACGCAGTATTTT.

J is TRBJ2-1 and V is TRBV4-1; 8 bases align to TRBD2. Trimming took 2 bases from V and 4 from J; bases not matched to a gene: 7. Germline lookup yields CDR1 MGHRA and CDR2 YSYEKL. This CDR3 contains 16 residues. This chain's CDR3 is CASSQTGTSLYNEQFF. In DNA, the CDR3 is TGCGCCAGCAGCCAAACCGGGACTAGTCTTTACAATGAGCAGTTCTTC.

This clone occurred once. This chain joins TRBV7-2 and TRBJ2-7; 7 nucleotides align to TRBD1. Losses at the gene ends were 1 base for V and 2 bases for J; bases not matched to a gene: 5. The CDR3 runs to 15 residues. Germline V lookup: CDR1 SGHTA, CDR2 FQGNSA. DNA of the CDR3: TGTGCCAGCAGCTTAGTGGGGACAGACCCCTACGAGCAGTACTTC. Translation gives CASSLVGTDPYEQYF. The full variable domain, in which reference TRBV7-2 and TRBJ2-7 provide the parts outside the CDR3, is GAGVSQSPSNKVTEKGKDVELRCDPISGHTALYWYRQSLGQGLEFLIYFQGNSAPDKSGLPSDRFSAERTGGSVSTLTIQRTQQEDSAVYLCASSLVGTDPYEQYFGPGTRLTVT.